This T cell receptor (beta chain) was identified in a study of blood T cell repertoires in COVID-19. Study summary: Acute-phase and convalescent COVID-19 samples originated in the United States, Italy and Spain. PBMCs, B-cell-depleted T cells, or T cells were the source of the cDNA or gDNA that made up the material.

The germline V gene encodes CDR1 SGHTA and CDR2 FQGNSA. V was pared by 5 bases and J by 3 bases, with 20 bases between. CDR3 length: 16 residues. Study members were between about 18 and 89 years old and lived in over 20 US regions. The study recruited exposed participants who had met a COVID-19 case within 2 weeks before entry. Some clones are missing from TCRdb's copy, which holds only in-frame ones; the method was immunoSEQ multiplex PCR. The sample includes some 270,000 clones, more than 75% of them seen just once. The clonotype originates from a woman in her forties or fifties who had been exposed to COVID-19. The V and J genes are TRBV7-2 and TRBJ2-7, with D maybe TRBD1 (6 bases). The sequenced sample consisted of PBMCs or T cells enriched from blood (not recorded which). The CDR3 DNA reads as TGTGCCAGCAGCCACCGAGGGACAACCTCCATCTACGAGCAGTACTTC. Translated: CASSHRGTTSIYEQYF.